Each of the 19 T cell receptor beta chains below was sequenced from the same sample in a study of blood T cell repertoires in COVID-19. Sequencing was performed with immunoSEQ multiplex PCR; in TCRdb, only in-frame clones are kept and a portion is missing. The sample contains a few hundred thousand clones, about 87% of which appear only once. Sequenced sample: peripheral blood. The receptors come from a woman aged 45-60 years who had recovered from COVID-19.

V and J are TRBV3-1 (or the pseudogene TRBV3-2) and TRBJ1-4; D might be TRBD1 (6 bases). Germline loops: CDR1 LGHDT, CDR2 YNNKEL (reference sequence). This CDR3 contains 15 residues. Between the trimmed V and J ends, which lost 2 bases and 8 bases, there was a span of 15 bases. Here the CDR3 DNA reads TGTGCCAGCAGCCAAAAAACAGGGTCTGGGGAAAAACTGTTTTTT. Translation gives CASSQKTGSGEKLFF.

The chain employs TRBV2 and TRBJ1-2; D is perhaps TRBD1 (6 bases). The CDR3 is made up of 11 amino acids. CDR1 and CDR2 from the germline V gene are SNHLY and FYNNEI. Trimming stripped 9 bases from V and 4 bases from J, with 9 bases between. The CDR3 is CASVQGYGYTF. Here the CDR3 DNA reads TGTGCCAGTGTACAGGGCTATGGCTACACCTTC. Combining the CDR3 with reference TRBV2 and TRBJ1-2 gives the whole variable domain EPEVTQTPSHQVTQMGQEVILRCVPISNHLYFYWYRQILGQKVEFLVSFYNNEISEKSEIFDDQFSVERPDGSNFTLKIRSTKLEDSAMYFCASVQGYGYTFGSGTRLTVV.

The chain has TRBV28 and TRBJ1-2; D might be TRBD1 (6 bases). This CDR3 is built from 15 residues. V lost 2 bases to trimming and J lost 3 bases, with 13 bases between them. The germline V gene has CDR1 MDHEN and CDR2 SYDVKM. CDR3 loop: CASSLLQGRHYGYTF. CDR3 coding DNA: TGTGCCAGCAGTTTACTACAGGGAAGACACTATGGCTACACCTTC.

The J gene is TRBJ1-2, the V gene TRBV27; 8 bases line up with TRBD1. With V trimmed by 3 bases and J by 6 bases, 6 bases remained unmatched. In germline, CDR1 is MNHEY, CDR2 SMNVEV (reference sequence). The CDR3 is 14 amino acids. In DNA form, the CDR3 reads TGTGCCAGCAGTTTCGGTACAGGGGGGAATGGCTACACCTTC. Its protein product is CASSFGTGGNGYTF.

The V gene is TRBV5-1, the J gene TRBJ2-5, with TRBD2 matching over 7 bases. The germline gives CDR1 SGHRS, CDR2 YFSETQ. The V gene end was trimmed by 4 bases and the J gene end by 5 bases; junction bases not matched to a gene: 8. The CDR3 sequence is 14 residues long. CDR3 nucleotide sequence: TGCGCCAGCAGCCCGCGACTAGCTGGTGAGACCCAGTACTTC. It translates to CASSPRLAGETQYF.

The rearrangement links TRBV15 to TRBJ1-1, with TRBD1 as a possible D gene (6 bases). The V gene's germline CDR1 is LNHNV and CDR2 YYDKDF (reference sequence). The V end was cut by 0 bases, the J end by 11 bases, with 19 bases between. The CDR3 is 15 amino acids. The CDR3 spells CATSRDRGTLRGAFF. The CDR3 DNA is TGTGCCACCAGCAGAGATAGGGGGACACTCCGAGGGGCTTTCTTT.

The gene calls are TRBV28 and TRBJ2-1, with TRBD1 matching 7 bases. Germline values: CDR1 MDHEN, CDR2 SYDVKM. The V segment lost 7 bases and the J segment 5 bases; nucleotides outside the gene matches: 2. The CDR3 is 12 amino acids. CDR3 DNA: TGTGCCAGCACGGACAGGCACAATGAGCAGTTCTTC. As protein: CASTDRHNEQFF.

The chain joins TRBV10-3 to TRBJ1-3; D remains ambiguous. Trimming pared 2 bases from V and 0 bases from J, leaving 20 bases between. CDR3 length equals 19 residues. The germline V gene encodes CDR1 ENHRY and CDR2 SYGVKD. The CDR3 DNA is TGTGCCATCAGTGAGCCCGGGTCGGTCAGCTCGCACTCTGGAAACACCATATATTTT. It encodes CAISEPGSVSSHSGNTIYF.

V and J are TRBV4-1 and TRBJ2-7; 10 positions agree with TRBD2. Germline CDR1 and CDR2: MGHRA and YSYEKL. This CDR3 has 22 amino acids. V shed 4 bases and J 1 base; nucleotides not matched to a gene: 25. The CDR3 sequence is CASSPGPIDRGKREGGSYEQYF. CDR3 DNA: TGCGCCAGCAGCCCGGGCCCCATCGACAGGGGTAAGCGGGAGGGCGGATCCTACGAGCAGTACTTC.

The chain couples TRBV6-5 to TRBJ1-1; 7 bases are shared with TRBD1. The CDR3 extends over 15 amino acids. J gave up 0 bases and V 6 bases, and 7 bases lay outside the gene matches. Germline CDR1 reads MNHEY; CDR2 reads SVGAGI. Here the CDR3 reads CASSYRDSLNTEAFF. In DNA form, the CDR3 reads TGTGCCAGCAGCTACCGGGACAGCTTGAACACTGAAGCTTTCTTT.

The chain joins TRBV30 to TRBJ2-1, with 9 bases aligning to TRBD2. The CDR3 spans 14 residues. Germline assignment: CDR1 GTSNPN and CDR2 SVGIG (reference sequence). V gave up 4 bases and J gave up 8 bases; unmatched junction bases: 9. The CDR3 is CAWKIAGARDEQFF. The CDR3 bases are TGTGCCTGGAAAATAGCGGGGGCCAGGGATGAGCAGTTCTTC.

The V call is TRBV5-1, the J call TRBJ1-2, with TRBD1 as a possible D gene (5 bases). The CDR3 is made up of 15 amino acids. Germline V gene sequence: CDR1 SGHRS, CDR2 YFSETQ. The ends were cut back, 4 bases at V and 7 bases at J, with 20 bases in the middle. Here the CDR3 reads CASSASLGGGGGYTF. DNA of the CDR3: TGCGCCAGCAGCGCCAGTTTGGGGGGAGGAGGTGGCTACACCTTC.

This clone was observed a handful of times. The chain links TRBV4-3 to TRBJ2-5, with 7 bases fitting TRBD1. CDR3 length: 19 amino acids. Germline V gene sequence: CDR1 LGHNA, CDR2 YSLEER. V shed 4 bases and J 5 bases; nucleotides not matched to a gene: 22. DNA of the CDR3: TGCGCCAGCAGCCGAGTCCCACCTCTCCGACAGGGAAATTTCGAGACCCAGTACTTC. Residues: CASSRVPPLRQGNFETQYF.

The rearrangement links TRBV12-3 or TRBV12-4 to TRBJ1-4; a weak D match, TRBD1 (5 bases). V was shortened by 4 bases and J by 11 bases, with 11 bases between the two germline ends. This CDR3 comprises 12 residues. The CDR3 DNA sequence: TGTGCCAGCAGTTCTGGGGCGTATAAACTGTTTTTT. Its translation is CASSSGAYKLFF.

The CDR3 region is CASSIVLGGSYTF. The CDR3 DNA sequence: TGTGCCAGTAGTATCGTCCTGGGAGGTAGCTACACCTTC. The J gene is TRBJ1-2, the V gene TRBV19; D is ambiguous. The V end was cut by 3 bases, the J end by 9 bases, with 14 bases between. The germline V gene encodes CDR1 LNHDA and CDR2 SQIVND (reference sequence). CDR3 length equals 13 residues.

The chain carries TRBV7-2 and TRBJ2-2; 7 nucleotides align to TRBD2. CDR1 is SGHTA and CDR2 is FQGNSA in the germline V gene. The length of the CDR3 is 14 residues. Germline trimming cut 6 bases from V and 4 bases from J; bases unmatched to any gene: 5. The CDR3 region is CASRGGGLTGELFF. The CDR3 DNA reads as TGTGCCAGCAGGGGCGGGGGTCTCACCGGGGAGCTGTTTTTT. Combining the CDR3 with reference TRBV7-2 and TRBJ2-2 gives the whole variable domain GAGVSQSPSNKVTEKGKDVELRCDPISGHTALYWYRQSLGQGLEFLIYFQGNSAPDKSGLPSDRFSAERTGGSVSTLTIQRTQQEDSAVYLCASRGGGLTGELFFGEGSRLTVL.

V usage is TRBV5-6 and J usage is TRBJ2-6; D gene uncertain. V lost 4 bases and J 0 bases, leaving 8 bases between the germline ends. This CDR3 spans 15 amino acids. Germline V gene lookup returns CDR1 SGHDT and CDR2 YYEEEE. As DNA, the CDR3 is TGTGCCAGCAGCCCGCCAGTCTCTGGGGCCAACGTCCTGACTTTC. It codes for CASSPPVSGANVLTF.

The chain uses TRBV18 and TRBJ1-2, with D unresolved. Germline CDR1 and CDR2: KGHSH and LQKENI. This CDR3 is built from 19 residues. Trimming stripped 6 bases from V and 3 bases from J, with 29 bases between. The CDR3 is CASSPPPGARWTGDYGYTF. For the CDR3, the DNA is TGTGCCAGCTCCCCCCCGCCCGGCGCTCGTTGGACGGGAGACTATGGCTACACCTTC.

Remarks on this clone: At one end the junction does not follow the germline gene, possibly because of a read error. The chain uses TRBV20-1 and TRBJ2-3, with D unresolved. The V gene's germline CDR1 is DFQATT and CDR2 SNEGSKA (reference sequence). CDR3 length: 10 residues. As DNA, the CDR3 is TGCAGTGCCCCCCTAGTGAGTGTGCATTTT. Its translation is CSAPLVSVHF.